This is a list of T cell receptor beta chains from one sample in a study of blood T cell repertoires in COVID-19. Profiled with immunoSEQ multiplex PCR; TCRdb holds only in-frame clones, not every one. The sample has more than 85,000 clones; 76% are singletons. The material sequenced was peripheral blood. The receptor set was obtained from a woman aged 80 or over with acute or convalescent COVID-19. CDR3s include the opening cysteine and the closing phenylalanine or tryptophan. A D gene is named only where the DNA matches it firmly. Not every row has a clone size; where given, it reads once, few, many or a size class.

CDR3 DNA: TGCGCCAGCAGTCAATCCGGGCTCGCAGCGGGAATGAACACTGAAGCTTTCTTT
CDR3 protein: CASSQSGLAAGMNTEAFF
V gene: TRBV23-1
J gene: TRBJ1-1
clone size: once
D gene: -

CDR3 DNA: TGTGCCAGCAGTCCCTGGGACAGGGGGAGCTCCTACGAGCAGTACTTC
CDR3 protein: CASSPWDRGSSYEQYF
V gene: TRBV28
J gene: TRBJ2-7
clone size: -
D gene: TRBD1

CDR3 DNA: TGTGCCAGCAGTGACGGACTAGCGGGAAATGAGCAGTTCTTC
CDR3 protein: CASSDGLAGNEQFF
V gene: TRBV6-4
J gene: TRBJ2-1
clone size: -
D gene: TRBD2

CDR3 DNA: TGTGCCGGGGACAGGACCCCTTCCTCTGGAAACACCATATATTTT
CDR3 protein: CAGDRTPSSGNTIYF
V gene: TRBV30
J gene: TRBJ1-3
clone size: -
D gene: TRBD1

CDR3 DNA: TGTGCCAGCAGCCAGAACTTTGCGGGAGGGTCTTCTTACGAGCAGTACTTC
CDR3 protein: CASSQNFAGGSSYEQYF
V gene: TRBV7-8
J gene: TRBJ2-7
clone size: -
D gene: TRBD2

CDR3 DNA: TGTGCCAGCAGCTCCGGGACTAGCGAACTTAATGAGCAGTTCTTC
CDR3 protein: CASSSGTSELNEQFF
V gene: TRBV9
J gene: TRBJ2-1
clone size: -
D gene: TRBD2

CDR3 DNA: TGTGCCAGCACGGAGCAGAGAGAAAAACTGTTTTTT
CDR3 protein: CASTEQREKLFF
V gene: TRBV6-5
J gene: TRBJ1-4
clone size: -
D gene: -

CDR3 DNA: TGTGCCAGCTCACCACCGGGGGGACTAGCGGCCCACAATGAGCAGTTCTTC
CDR3 protein: CASSPPGGLAAHNEQFF
V gene: TRBV18
J gene: TRBJ2-1
clone size: -
D gene: TRBD2

CDR3 DNA: TGTGCCTGGAGTGTAGCGGGAAGGCAGTTCTTC
CDR3 protein: CAWSVAGRQFF
V gene: TRBV30
J gene: TRBJ2-1
clone size: -
D gene: TRBD2

CDR3 DNA: TGTGCCAGCAGCTTAGCCGGCGGCGGGAGTCTCTCCTACGAGCAGTACTTC
CDR3 protein: CASSLAGGGSLSYEQYF
V gene: TRBV7-2
J gene: TRBJ2-7
clone size: -
D gene: TRBD2

CDR3 DNA: TGTGCCAGCAGCGGAGTGTCTGGCTACACCTTC
CDR3 protein: CASSGVSGYTF
V gene: TRBV9
J gene: TRBJ1-2
clone size: -
D gene: -

CDR3 DNA: TGCGCCAGCAGCCAAGATCGGCAGACAGTCTCCTATGGCTACACCTTC
CDR3 protein: CASSQDRQTVSYGYTF
V gene: TRBV4-3
J gene: TRBJ1-2
clone size: -
D gene: -

CDR3 DNA: TGTGCCAGCAGCTCGGGAGCCAAAAACATTCAGTACTTC
CDR3 protein: CASSSGAKNIQYF
V gene: TRBV5-8
J gene: TRBJ2-4
clone size: -
D gene: -

CDR3 DNA: TGTGCCAGCAGCGTAGGGTTAGCTAACTATGGCTACACCTTC
CDR3 protein: CASSVGLANYGYTF
V gene: TRBV9
J gene: TRBJ1-2
clone size: -
D gene: -

CDR3 DNA: TGCGCCAGCAGCTTTTCCGGGACAGGGGCCACCGGGGAGCTGTTTTTT
CDR3 protein: CASSFSGTGATGELFF
V gene: TRBV5-1
J gene: TRBJ2-2
clone size: -
D gene: TRBD1

CDR3 DNA: TGCGCCAGCCGAAGGGGAGTTAGCGGGGGGAACCAAGAGACCCAGTACTTC
CDR3 protein: CASRRGVSGGNQETQYF
V gene: TRBV4-1
J gene: TRBJ2-5
clone size: -
D gene: TRBD2

CDR3 DNA: TGTGCCAGCAGCTCGGGATTATGGTCGGACGATCTCGAGCAGTACTTC
CDR3 protein: CASSSGLWSDDLEQYF
V gene: TRBV7-2
J gene: TRBJ2-7
clone size: -
D gene: -

CDR3 DNA: TGTGCCAGCCAAGGGGGCTGGGAGACCCAGTACTTC
CDR3 protein: CASQGGWETQYF
V gene: TRBV28
J gene: TRBJ2-5
clone size: -
D gene: TRBD1

CDR3 DNA: TGTGCCAGCAGCTTAAGGACAGTCGAGCAGTACTTC
CDR3 protein: CASSLRTVEQYF
V gene: TRBV5-6
J gene: TRBJ2-7
clone size: -
D gene: -

CDR3 DNA: TGTGCCAGCAGTACGGACAGGGGACTAACGAACACTGAAGCTTTCTTT
CDR3 protein: CASSTDRGLTNTEAFF
V gene: TRBV27
J gene: TRBJ1-1
clone size: once
D gene: TRBD1

CDR3 DNA: TGTGCCAGCTCACCATGGGGGGTTGAATCGTACGAGCAGTACTTC
CDR3 protein: CASSPWGVESYEQYF
V gene: TRBV18
J gene: TRBJ2-7
clone size: once
D gene: -

CDR3 DNA: TGTGCCAGCAGATTACGATCTCCGAGAGGGACTGAAGCTTTCTTT
CDR3 protein: CASRLRSPRGTEAFF
V gene: TRBV7-8
J gene: TRBJ1-1
clone size: -
D gene: -

CDR3 DNA: TGTGCCAGCAGTGAACAGGGGGCCTCCTACAATGAGCAGTTCTTC
CDR3 protein: CASSEQGASYNEQFF
V gene: TRBV2
J gene: TRBJ2-1
clone size: -
D gene: TRBD1

CDR3 DNA: TGTGCCAGCACTCGTGAGGCCTACACAGATACGCAGTATTTT
CDR3 protein: CASTREAYTDTQYF
V gene: TRBV7-2
J gene: TRBJ2-3
clone size: -
D gene: -

CDR3 DNA: TGTGCCAGCAGCTTGGGACCGACAGGGGGACTCTCTGGAAACACCATATATTTT
CDR3 protein: CASSLGPTGGLSGNTIYF
V gene: TRBV5-4
J gene: TRBJ1-3
clone size: few
D gene: TRBD1

CDR3 DNA: TGTGCCAGCAGCGCCCACAGGGACCTGAACACCTACGAGCAGTACTTC
CDR3 protein: CASSAHRDLNTYEQYF
V gene: TRBV7-9
J gene: TRBJ2-7
clone size: -
D gene: -